This is a list of T cell receptor beta chains from one sample in a study of blood T cell repertoires in COVID-19. Clones were read by immunoSEQ multiplex PCR, and TCRdb kept only the in-frame ones, dropping some. In the table there are about 94,000 clones, around 74% of which are singletons. The sample comprised peripheral blood. The source is a man between 65 and 85 years old with COVID-19, enrolled during active disease. The CDR3 runs from the conserved cysteine through the conserved F or W. D genes are given only for firm matches. Size tells how often a clone was seen (once, few, many) or the class of an expanded clone, and some rows leave it out.

j_gene | d_gene | abundance | v_gene | CDR3nt | CDR3aa
TRBJ2-7 | TRBD2 | . | TRBV5-1 | TGCGCCAGCAGCTTGACTAGCGGGAGAGCCTACGAGCAGTACTTC | CASSLTSGRAYEQYF
TRBJ1-2 | . | medium-sized | TRBV27 | TGTGCCAGCAGTTCACAGTTTAACTATGGCTACACCTTC | CASSSQFNYGYTF
TRBJ2-7 | TRBD2 | . | TRBV7-9 | TGTGCCAGCAGCTCTGCCGGGGCGGGAGTGTCCTACGAGCAGTACTTC | CASSSAGAGVSYEQYF
TRBJ1-2 | TRBD1 | . | TRBV6-2/TRBV6-3 | TGTGCCAGCAGTTACGGAGGGGGCGAAAGTATCTATGGCTACACCTTC | CASSYGGGESIYGYTF
TRBJ2-4 | TRBD1 | . | TRBV5-5 | TGTGCCAGCAGACCCGAACAGGGGGGTGCAAACATTCAGTACTTC | CASRPEQGGANIQYF
TRBJ2-5 | TRBD2 | . | TRBV5-1 | TGCGCCAGCAGCTTGGTAGCGGGAGCGGAGACCCAGTACTTC | CASSLVAGAETQYF
TRBJ2-5 | TRBD2 | . | TRBV11-1 | TGTGCCTCGAGCGGGGCGCGGCCCCAAGAGACCCAGTACTTC | CASSGARPQETQYF
TRBJ1-1 | . | . | TRBV28 | TGTGCCAGCAGTTTATCCCCCATGGAAGCTTTCTTT | CASSLSPMEAFF
TRBJ1-2 | . | few | TRBV4-3 | TGCGCCAGCAGCCAAGGCGCTACAGGGCTTTTGAGCTACACCTTC | CASSQGATGLLSYTF
TRBJ1-4 | . | . | TRBV5-1 | TGCGCCAGCAGCTTGGCCGCGACACGGAATGAAAAACTGTTTTTT | CASSLAATRNEKLFF
TRBJ1-2 | TRBD1 | . | TRBV4-2 | TGTGCCAGCAGCCAGCCGGGACAGGCCGTCTATGGCTACACCTTC | CASSQPGQAVYGYTF
TRBJ2-6 | . | . | TRBV20-1 | TGCAGTGCTAGTCTGGGGACAACGATCAACGTCCTGACTTTC | CSASLGTTINVLTF
TRBJ1-4 | TRBD1 | . | TRBV28 | TGTGCCAGCAGTTTGGAGACAGGGGGAGATGAAAAACTGTTTTTT | CASSLETGGDEKLFF
TRBJ2-4 | . | . | TRBV24-1 | TGTGCCACCGTAGGGGGTAGCTTCTTCAAAAACATTCAGTACTTC | CATVGGSFFKNIQYF
TRBJ2-2 | TRBD1 | . | TRBV5-4 | TGTGCCAGCAGCTCCGGACAGGGGGTAAACACCGGGGAGCTGTTTTTT | CASSSGQGVNTGELFF
TRBJ2-7 | TRBD1 | once | TRBV6-5 | TGTGCCAGCCGCCTTTCCGGGACAGGGGCCTACGAGCAGTACTTC | CASRLSGTGAYEQYF
TRBJ2-7 | TRBD1 | . | TRBV6-5 | TGTGCCAGCAGCCCGGACAGGAGCTCCTACGAGCAGTACTTC | CASSPDRSSYEQYF
TRBJ2-7 | . | . | TRBV29-1 | TGCAGCGTTGTTAGCGGACTAAACTACGAGCAGTACTTC | CSVVSGLNYEQYF
TRBJ1-5 | . | . | TRBV30 | TGTGCCCAACAGCCCCAGCATTTT | CAQQPQHF
TRBJ1-5 | TRBD1 | once | TRBV24-1 | TGTGCCACCAGTGACCGTCCCGGGACAGGGGGCGGGCCCCAGCATTTT | CATSDRPGTGGGPQHF
TRBJ2-7 | TRBD2 | . | TRBV7-2 | TGTGCCAGCAGCCCGGGACTAGCGGGAAAGCAGTACTTC | CASSPGLAGKQYF
TRBJ2-7 | TRBD2 | few | TRBV7-2 | TGTGCCAGCAGCTTAGTAGGCAGCGGGAGCTACGAGCAGTACTTC | CASSLVGSGSYEQYF
TRBJ1-5 | . | . | TRBV6-5 | TGTGCCAGCGGGCACAGGGACAGCAATCAGCCCCAGCATTTT | CASGHRDSNQPQHF
TRBJ2-7 | . | . | TRBV5-4 | TGTGCCTATATCGACGGGGGAGTCTACGAGCAGTACTTC | CAYIDGGVYEQYF
TRBJ2-7 | . | . | TRBV10-3 | TGTGCCATCAGTGAGCCGCGGGCCTACGAGCAGTACTTC | CAISEPRAYEQYF
TRBJ2-7 | . | . | TRBV19 | TGTGCCAGCGGGTCCTTTGGCTACGAGCAGTACTTC | CASGSFGYEQYF
TRBJ1-1 | . | . | TRBV12-5 | TGTGCTAGTGGTCCCGGACTCGACACTGAAGCTTTCTTT | CASGPGLDTEAFF